The T cell receptor beta chain under discussion was sequenced for a study of cytomegalovirus exposure and HLA in healthy donors (dated by TCRdb to the late 2010s). Background for the entire study: An earlier analysis of 587 of the donors reported 276 Gb of sequence data and 117 million unique TCR beta sequences obtained from roughly 180 million T cells. Among about 400 genotyped donors of the cohort, an average of around 220,000 unique TCR beta nucleotide sequences was sequenced per donor, of which roughly 17% were non-productive. Along with the approximately 600-subject first cohort, a separate validation cohort of more than 90 different subjects was used. An earlier analysis of several hundred of the donors applied high-throughput TCR beta sequencing to assess whether each TCR beta V gene segment acted as functional or pseudogenic. Of the roughly 400 genotyped donors, 65% to 90% were placed in the genetic ancestry cluster associated with self-reported Caucasian donors. A later analysis re-examined previously published TCR beta repertoires from around 670 donors and added high-resolution HLA genotyping to investigate patterns of TCR occurrence. Alongside the repertoire data, information on donor age, sex, ethnicity and CMV serostatus was compiled. Class I and class II HLA loci were covered by the typing at four-digit resolution. The study was designed to test whether signatures of past pathogen exposure could be identified by cataloging public T cell receptors. Roughly 5 DR-DQ haplotypes were handled as single units for association and clustering, since linkage in the cohort was strong. High-throughput TCR immunosequencing, statistical association of individual TCRs with disease status, and machine learning were combined to predict cytomegalovirus infection status. An early release covering about 600 HLA-typed donors comprised about 310 gigabases of sequencing data and around 86 million unique TCR sequences. Using immunosequencing, the study profiled T cell repertoires from 666 subjects and related those repertoires to cytomegalovirus serostatus. Typing coverage differed by locus: A, B, C, DRB1 and DQB1 were typed in about 629-640 donors, DQA1 in around 500, DPA1 in 606, and DPB1 in around 440. All discovery cohort repertoires had been generated on a single sequencing platform. In the later analysis, no new phenotypic data were used to find candidate immune exposures; instead, reliance was placed on TCR beta sequences and their occurrence across donors. In a later genetic analysis, genome-wide SNP genotypes for about 60% of the 666 donors were used, and that subset was treated as a discovery cohort.

What the research found in general, with its limitations: When HLA alleles, especially DR and DQ, strongly co-occurred, TCR associations were difficult to assign to individual alleles. A few of the identified cytomegalovirus-associated TCR beta chains were confirmed in vitro to be specific for cytomegalovirus antigens. The classifier was reported to diagnose cytomegalovirus status with high specificity and sensitivity in both the original cohort and the validation cohort. The only immune exposure information available for the cohort was CMV serostatus. In a later analysis, most CMV-associated TCR beta chains were found to appear HLA-restricted, with HLA associations seemingly driven largely by CMV exposure. In a later analysis, over 15,000 TCR beta sequences were associated with specific HLA alleles at a false discovery rate of 0.05. Linkage disequilibrium might explain the correlated functional status among segregating V segments, but an unknown experimental factor could not be ruled out. While some public TCRs were present in many individuals, most TCR sequences turned up only very rarely across donors. Because HLA typing was unavailable for some donors at each locus, only the typed subset was used in association tests. Several of the top co-occurrence clusters appeared to be linked to parvovirus B19, influenza, CMV and Epstein-Barr virus, according to a later analysis. In an earlier analysis of fewer than 750 of the donors, most TCR beta V segments were observed in productive rearrangements about 87% or about 30% of the time, broadly matching IMGT annotations. The cohort was sequenced for TCR beta chains only, and without alpha or paired-chain data the features that could be detected were limited. In a later genetic analysis, a missense DCLRE1C variant was associated with V-gene and J-gene trimming of TCR beta chains, and the association was replicated in an independent cohort. A later analysis found that TCR association rates varied across HLA loci, with DRB1 alleles showing the most associated TCRs and HLA-C alleles the fewest. It was suggested by the authors that the approach could potentially be generalized to other disease states and immunological phenotypes. Roughly uniform sequencing depth across donors was assumed in presence/absence analyses, although this assumption may not hold. A later genetic analysis reported fewer N-insertions in productive TCRs among donors in an Asian-associated ancestry cluster than the roughly 670-donor mean. Some IMGT-functional V segments, including TRBV6-2 and TRBV6-3, could not be distinguished by the 87-base-pair reads and were therefore excluded. A group of highly shared sequence variants was considered likely to be a technical artifact of the sequencing pipeline. A further reported finding was that TCR beta sequences accurately predicted the HLA-A and HLA-B alleles for most subjects in the first cohort. Some 16 rarely observed V segments, including chromosome 9 orphons, were excluded from the earlier analysis of about 600 of the donors because counts were too low. The study gave a list of under 200 TCR beta chains associated with cytomegalovirus. Compared with equally common non-associated chains, HLA-associated TCR beta chains in a later analysis were more clonally expanded and had lower generation probabilities.

As regards this clone: Which antigen it targets is not known. Base qualities are not recorded, but no much larger clone differs from it by a single base.

The junction shows trimming of 6 bases on V and 1 base on J, plus 6 bases between the germline ends. CDR1 is given as DFQATT and CDR2 as SNEGSKA, both from the germline V gene (reference sequence). From its cysteine to its phenylalanine, the CDR3 spans 11 amino acids. Only the CDR3 DNA stays, 33 bases, in frame from base 1. The library was built by means of the immunoSEQ multiplex PCR assay. A mixture of 60 forward primers for TCR Vbeta segments and 13 reverse primers for TCR Jbeta segments was used in the multiplex PCR. Amplification of the CDR3 region of rearranged TCR beta genes was performed with a multiplex PCR assay on genomic DNA. The Illumina HiSeq System was used to sequence the amplified TCR beta libraries as 87-base-pair reads. For the original study's pipeline: A later analysis counted approximately 76 million unique TCR beta chains across the 500 to 850 repertoires, and 10 million to 11 million of these chains were shared by at least two donors. Raw reads were error-corrected and collapsed into unique sequences with a nearest-neighbor algorithm that merged closely related sequences to remove PCR and sequencing errors. To assign V, D and J gene segments, CDR3 sequences were aligned to IMGT reference sequences. For a sequence to be retained, a match of at least six nucleotides was required to both a V gene segment and a J gene segment. Rearrangements were classified as productive when the CDR3 lacked stop codons and remained in frame with V and J, and all other rearrangements were classified as non-productive. CDR3 was defined by IMGT convention, running from the second conserved V-encoded cysteine to the conserved J-encoded phenylalanine. The earlier analysis of about 500 of the donors excluded sequences that lacked an unambiguous match to a single V gene segment. In an earlier analysis of some 590 of the donors, a V segment was called functional when productive rearrangements were above 56.7%, and segregating when the standard deviation between donors exceeded 5%. A statistical classification framework was built to diagnose cytomegalovirus status from the catalog of TCR beta chain sequences. V and J gene assignment, in a later analysis, came from comparing TCR nucleotide sequences with IMGT/GENE-DB human TR gene sequences. In a later analysis, CDR3 sequences and most-parsimonious VDJ recombination scenarios were assigned using the TCRdist pipeline. In a later analysis, each TCR beta chain was defined by its CDR3 amino acid sequence together with its V-gene family, and reads lacking a unique V-gene family were excluded. To address suspected cross-contamination and a sequencing artifact, a later analysis removed under 600 highly shared, low-generation-probability nucleotide sequences. In a later analysis, a clonal expansion index was calculated for each public chain from normalized within-repertoire ranks of inferred template counts. In a later analysis, generation probabilities were computed with a VDJ recombination model fitted to out-of-frame rearrangements, and the resulting probabilities were checked against IGoR. A later analysis scored TCR-TCR, TCR-HLA and TCR-CMV co-occurrence with hypergeometric tests, applying a repertoire-size bias correction to TCR pairs. To estimate false discovery rates, a later analysis permuted the HLA or CMV assignments 20 times. A later analysis grouped co-occurring TCRs with DBSCAN, adding TCRdist sequence similarity when clustering within HLA-allele-positive subsets. Repertoires with fewer than 30,000 or more than 120,000 public chains were left out of co-occurrence clustering, as were several repertoires with anomalous nucleotide sharing. The immuneACCESS repertoire file appears here via TCRdb, limited to in-frame rearrangements. These files lack a portion of the clones; in checked studies, under half of the deficit traces to unresolved V genes, and the cause of the others is not known. That table gives V, J and clone size, and the DNA gave D and trimming. This sample is represented by 95,000 to 150,000 clones; roughly 80% of them were singletons. Jointly, the top ten make up around 2.7% of the sample.

The cohort consisted of 650 to 850 healthy bone marrow donors. At the time of sampling, every cohort member was nominally healthy, though immune exposures that went unrecorded were likely present. The donor was CMV seropositive and belonged to the group of around 300 seropositive cohort members. Each donor provided a peripheral blood sample, and peripheral blood mononuclear cells were used for TCR beta sequencing. Genomic DNA was extracted from the blood cell samples with the Qiagen DNeasy Blood Extraction Kit. The sequence is built from TRBV20-1 and TRBJ2-5; the D gene cannot be named for sure. The specimen was PBMCs. The TCR was taken from a middle-aged woman in good health and CMV-seropositive. The CDR3 here reads CSAPSQETQYF. At the DNA level, the sequence is TGCAGTGCGCCTAGCCAAGAGACCCAGTACTTC.